This entry describes one TCR beta chain. Data came from immunoSEQ multiplex PCR; TCRdb stores just in-frame clones and leaves some out. The sample lists 250,000 to 350,000 clones; roughly 85% were seen once. Germline V CDR1 and CDR2: LNHDA, SQIVND (reference sequence). J lost 1 base, V lost 4 bases, and 1 base had no gene match. The CDR3 covers 15 residues. This sample was taken from a study of blood T cell repertoires in COVID-19. Study background: T cells, B-cell-depleted T cells, or PBMCs provided the cDNA or gDNA that served as material.

Participants were aged roughly 18 to 89 years from 24 US areas. Two negative PCRs, clearance, or symptom resolution were required of recovered Cohort 3 donors. The sequence came from a woman aged 30 to 39 who had recovered from COVID-19. The genes are TRBV19 and TRBJ2-3, with 11 bases aligning to TRBD2. Material for sequencing was PBMCs or T cells enriched from blood (not recorded which). This chain's CDR3 is CASSTLAGGTDTQYF. The DNA of the CDR3 is TGTGCCAGTAGTACACTAGCGGGGGGCACAGATACGCAGTATTTT.